Listed below are T cell receptor beta chains from one sample, sequenced in a study of OX40 agonist ivuxolimab in advanced cancers. The assay was immunoSEQ multiplex PCR, and TCRdb's table has in-frame clones only and misses some. The table lists tens of thousands of clones, about 85% of them singletons. The sample in question was CD4+ or CD8+ T cells sorted from blood, obtained in a trial of the OX40 agonist ivuxolimab. All receptors come from an adult with an advanced solid tumor such as melanoma, head and neck, liver or kidney cancer. The CDR3 runs from the conserved cysteine through the conserved F or W. Each record gives: J gene, D gene, clone size, V gene, CDR3 DNA, CDR3 protein. D genes are given only for firm matches. Where a row states a size, it is once, few, many or the class of an expanded clone; other rows omit it.

>TRBJ1-5|TRBD1|.|TRBV4-1
TGCGCCAGCAGCCAGAGGACAGGGATTAGCAATCAGCCCCAGCATTTT
CASSQRTGISNQPQHF
>TRBJ1-5|.|.|TRBV30
TGTGCCTGGAGGAAGCAGCAAAATCAGCCCCAGCATTTT
CAWRKQQNQPQHF
>TRBJ2-7|TRBD1|.|TRBV6-5
TGTGCCAGCAGTTACTTTCTGGACAGGGAATATGACTTC
CASSYFLDREYDF
>TRBJ1-1|.|.|TRBV6-1
TGTGCCAGCAGCAGGCAGTATAACACTGAAGCTTTCTTT
CASSRQYNTEAFF
>TRBJ1-1|TRBD1|.|TRBV6-1
TGTGCCAGCAGTTTTAACCGGGACAGGGGGGGAGCTTTCTTT
CASSFNRDRGGAFF
>TRBJ1-1|.|once|TRBV2
TGTGCCAGCACGGTCGACACTGAAGCTTTCTTT
CASTVDTEAFF
>TRBJ2-7|.|.|TRBV11-3
TGTGCCAGCAGCTTAGAGGCTCCCTACGAGCAGTACTTC
CASSLEAPYEQYF
>TRBJ2-1|.|.|TRBV6-6
TGTGCCAGCAGTTACTCCTTGGGGAATGAGCAGTTCTTC
CASSYSLGNEQFF
>TRBJ2-3|.|few|TRBV30
TGTGCCTGGGGCTGGGGGCTAGCGCGTGGGGATACGCAGTATTTT
CAWGWGLARGDTQYF
>TRBJ1-5|.|.|TRBV5-4
TGTGCCAGCAGCTTGGCTCTGCAGCCCCAGCATTTT
CASSLALQPQHF
>TRBJ2-7|.|.|TRBV7-2
TGTGCCAGCAGCCTTAGGAGGGACATTTTCTACGAGCAGTACTTC
CASSLRRDIFYEQYF
>TRBJ2-7|TRBD1|.|TRBV11-2
TGTGCCAGCAGCCCTGGGACAGGCGCCGCATCCTACGAGCAGTACTTC
CASSPGTGAASYEQYF
>TRBJ2-7|.|.|TRBV9
TGTGCCAGCAGCCCCCGACGGGAGCAGTACTACGAGCAGTACTTC
CASSPRREQYYEQYF
>TRBJ2-7|TRBD1|.|TRBV4-1
TGCGCCAGCAGCCACCCTGCTCCCGGGACAGTCTACGAGCAGTACTTC
CASSHPAPGTVYEQYF
>TRBJ2-5|TRBD2|.|TRBV11-2
TGTGCCAGCAGCTTAGCGGGAGGGCAAGAGACCCAGTACTTC
CASSLAGGQETQYF
>TRBJ2-7|TRBD1|.|TRBV10-3
TGTGCCATCAGTGAGTGGGGACAGGGGGCCTACGAGCAGTACTTC
CAISEWGQGAYEQYF
>TRBJ1-4|.|.|TRBV2
TGTGCCAGCAGGATACAGGGCGAATTTGAAAAACTGTTTTTT
CASRIQGEFEKLFF
>TRBJ2-2|.|.|TRBV11-1
TGTGCCAGCAGCCAAAGTAGGACTAACGCCGGGGAGCTGTTTTTT
CASSQSRTNAGELFF
>TRBJ2-3|.|.|TRBV28
TGTGCCAGCAGTTTATACCCATCGGAGGAGGGGACGCAGTATTTT
CASSLYPSEEGTQYF
>TRBJ2-7|.|.|TRBV6-1
TGTGCCAGCAGTGAGTCTATCGGGACAAGATTTTACGAGCAGTACTTC
CASSESIGTRFYEQYF
>TRBJ2-3|TRBD2|.|TRBV2
TGTGCCAGCACCAGACTAGCGGGAGGGTCAGATACGCAGTATTTT
CASTRLAGGSDTQYF
>TRBJ2-3|.|.|TRBV11-2
TGTGCCAGCAGCCCCGGGCTCACAGATACGCAGTATTTT
CASSPGLTDTQYF
>TRBJ2-1|TRBD1|.|TRBV18
TGTGCCAGCTCACGACCGGGACAGAGCTACAATGAGCAGTTCTTC
CASSRPGQSYNEQFF
>TRBJ1-3|TRBD1|.|TRBV10-3
TGTGCCACCAGGGACAGGGCCTCTGGAAACACCATATATTTT
CATRDRASGNTIYF
>TRBJ2-5|.|.|TRBV25-1
TGTGCCAGCAGTGAAGGGGCGGGACGGGGAGAGACCCAGTACTTC
CASSEGAGRGETQYF
>TRBJ1-1|.|.|TRBV5-1
TGCGCCAGCAGCTCGCGCTCGGAAGCTTTCTTT
CASSSRSEAFF
>TRBJ1-1|.|once|TRBV7-3
TGTGCCAGCAGCTCCCCCGGGACGAACACTGAAGCTTTCTTT
CASSSPGTNTEAFF
>TRBJ2-4|.|.|TRBV27
TGTGCCAGCAGTCCCCCGGGACCGCTAGCCAAAAACATTCAGTACTTC
CASSPPGPLAKNIQYF
>TRBJ2-3|TRBD1|.|TRBV30
TGTGCCTGGAGCAAAGGGGGCAGGGGGTTCACAGATACGCAGTATTTT
CAWSKGGRGFTDTQYF
>TRBJ2-5|.|.|TRBV27
TGTGCCAGCAGTTTTGACCCGGTGGCCCGGGCCCCGTACTTC
CASSFDPVARAPYF
>TRBJ1-5|TRBD1|.|TRBV27
TGTGCCAGCAGTTCGGGACAGGGGCGCAATCAGCCCCAGCATTTT
CASSSGQGRNQPQHF
>TRBJ1-2|TRBD1|.|TRBV28
TGTGCCAGCAGGGAATCCGGGACAGGGTTTGGGGGCTACACCTTC
CASRESGTGFGGYTF
>TRBJ2-1|TRBD1|.|TRBV11-3
TGTGCCAGCAGCTTATCCGGGACAGGGGGCTTGGAGCAGTTCTTC
CASSLSGTGGLEQFF
>TRBJ1-5|.|.|TRBV6-5
TGTGCCAGCAGTTACCGGAAAGGGGAGCCCCAGCATTTT
CASSYRKGEPQHF
>TRBJ2-1|TRBD1|.|TRBV4-1
TGCGCCAGCAGCCAAGTCGGACAGGGGCCCTACAATGAGCAGTTCTTC
CASSQVGQGPYNEQFF
>TRBJ2-5|.|.|TRBV7-9
TGTGCCAGCGGACTACAAGAGACCCAGTACTTC
CASGLQETQYF
>TRBJ2-3|TRBD2|.|TRBV30
TGTGCCCGGGATTGGGGAGGGGTAGGGGCAGATACGCAGTATTTT
CARDWGGVGADTQYF
>TRBJ2-1|.|.|TRBV18
TGTGCCAGCTCACCACCGAGAGGAGGGGGCGTGAAGAATGAGCAGTTCTTC
CASSPPRGGGVKNEQFF
>TRBJ1-1|TRBD1|few|TRBV6-1
TGTGCCAGCAGTTTCGACAGGGGAACTGAAGCTTTCTTT
CASSFDRGTEAFF
>TRBJ1-4|TRBD1|.|TRBV19
TGTGCCAGTAGAAGTCCGGGACAGGGGAATGAAAAACTGTTTTTT
CASRSPGQGNEKLFF
>TRBJ2-7|.|few|TRBV11-2
TGTGCCAGCAGCTTAGTCCGAATAGGGGAGCAGTACTTC
CASSLVRIGEQYF
>TRBJ2-2|.|.|TRBV5-1
TGCGCCAGCAAACGAGATACCGGGGAGCTGTTTTTT
CASKRDTGELFF
>TRBJ2-6|.|.|TRBV5-6
TGTGCCAGCAGCTTGGGGTTGGGGGACTCTGGGGCCAACGTCCTGACTTTC
CASSLGLGDSGANVLTF
>TRBJ2-7|TRBD1|.|TRBV18
TGTGCCAGCTCACCACTGGGACAGGGGGCCCACGAGCAGTACTTC
CASSPLGQGAHEQYF
>TRBJ2-5|.|.|TRBV5-5
TGTGCCAGCAGCTTCTCGTCGGGGGAAGAGACCCAGTACTTC
CASSFSSGEETQYF
>TRBJ2-1|TRBD2|.|TRBV10-2
TGCGCCAGCAGTGAGACTAGCGCCTCCTACAATGAGCAGTTCTTC
CASSETSASYNEQFF
>TRBJ1-4|TRBD1|few|TRBV28
TGTGCCAGCAGTTTAGGGGACAGGGGGCGAGAAAAACTGTTTTTT
CASSLGDRGREKLFF
>TRBJ2-7|.|few|TRBV7-3
TGTGCCAGCACCAACCCATCTAAGGGCCCCGGCTTGAAGTACTTC
CASTNPSKGPGLKYF
>TRBJ1-1|.|.|TRBV18
TGTGCCAGCTCTGCCCGAGGGAAGGACATGGATGAAGCTTTCTTT
CASSARGKDMDEAFF
>TRBJ1-5|.|.|TRBV5-1
TGCGCCAGCAGCTTGGAAGGTATACATCAGCCCCAGCATTTT
CASSLEGIHQPQHF
>TRBJ1-2|TRBD1|.|TRBV28
TGTGCCAGCAGCCCGGGACAGGACATCTATGGCTACACCTTC
CASSPGQDIYGYTF
>TRBJ2-5|TRBD2|.|TRBV5-1
TGCGCCAGCAGCATCGGCCTAGCGGGAGTCGGAGAGACCCAGTACTTC
CASSIGLAGVGETQYF
>TRBJ1-2|TRBD1|.|TRBV19
TGTGCCAGTAGTTCCCAGGGGGCGCGGGGCTACACCTTC
CASSSQGARGYTF
>TRBJ1-2|TRBD1|.|TRBV6-6
TGTGCCAGCAGCGGACAGGGAAAGGGTCTTTATGGCTACACCTTC
CASSGQGKGLYGYTF
>TRBJ2-4|.|once|TRBV9
TGTGCCAGCAGCGCCCTAGGGGGTTGGGCCAAAAACATTCAGTACTTC
CASSALGGWAKNIQYF
>TRBJ2-3|TRBD1|few|TRBV4-1
TGCGCCAGCAGGGACAGGGTAACCACAGATACGCAGTATTTT
CASRDRVTTDTQYF
>TRBJ2-1|.|.|TRBV10-1
TGCGCCAGCAGTGAGGCAGGGGGGCAGGGGGTTCAGTTCTTC
CASSEAGGQGVQFF
>TRBJ2-3|TRBD2|.|TRBV11-3
TGTGCCAGCAGTCGCGGGGGTAGCGGAGTCACAGATACGCAGTATTTT
CASSRGGSGVTDTQYF
>TRBJ1-4|.|.|TRBV7-9
TGTGCCAGCAGCCCCCTGGGGGTTCGAGAAAAACTGTTTTTT
CASSPLGVREKLFF